This T cell receptor (beta chain) is drawn from a study of T cells in Graves' hyperthyroidism and ophthalmopathy (dated by TCRdb to between 2018 and 2021). In terms of the full investigation: Peripheral blood samples were taken at the time of initial diagnosis, prior to any treatment. To identify TCR V-J signatures that set the groups apart, the researchers used a discovery cohort of 90 to 100 patients, made up of 40 to 45 with Graves' ophthalmopathy and 57 with stable Graves' hyperthyroidism. Whether ophthalmopathy could be predicted prospectively was tested in an independent validation cohort made up of under 20 hyperthyroidism patients plus 17 patients who later progressed to ophthalmopathy. The 100 discovery patients were randomly divided into training and test sets at a 7:3 ratio. In roughly six Graves' hyperthyroidism patients, the study also compared T-cell repertoires from thyroid tissue with T-cell repertoires from blood. Following sampling, methimazole starting at 30 mg daily was given to hyperthyroidism patients, and high-dose intravenous methylprednisolone was given to ophthalmopathy patients. The paper describes TCR Vbeta CDR3 sequencing of about 140 peripheral blood samples, made up of roughly 40 ophthalmopathy patients, around 73 hyperthyroidism patients and roughly 17 progressor patients. Beyond this particular receptor, the publication reports: No statistical method was used to set the sample size in advance, and investigators knew the group allocation. In validation, progression to ophthalmopathy was predicted by the model with around 71% sensitivity and 72.22% specificity, a median of 6.5 months before onset. Most expanded thyroid clonotypes (frequency above 0.001) were also detected in blood, a finding suggesting that blood repertoires may reflect thyroid immune responses. A 13 V-J signature model separated ophthalmopathy from stable hyperthyroidism, with approximately 86% sensitivity and about 81% specificity in cross-validation and 80%/75% in testing.

A patient counted as having stable Graves' hyperthyroidism if no progression to ophthalmopathy occurred over 18 months of follow-up. Hyperthyroidism patients were newly diagnosed, with disease duration under 2 months, and aged 18 to 65 years. The study excluded patients with uncontrolled infections, other autoimmune diseases, pregnancy or lactation. Clinical symptoms, serum thyroxine and TRAb, thyroid ultrasound, and orbital computed tomography formed the basis for the diagnoses. Ficoll-Paque density gradient centrifugation was used to isolate PBMCs from around 10 ml of fresh peripheral blood. Total RNA was extracted with Trizol reagent, and quality was checked on an Agilent 2100 Bioanalyzer. Measured from the cysteine to the phenylalanine, the CDR3 is 15 residues long. Only CDR3 DNA is held: 45 bases, read in frame from base 1. CDR1 and CDR2 (SEHNR, FQNEAQ) derive from the germline V gene (reference sequence). Trimming takes 5 bases off V and 2 bases off J; junction bases not matched to a gene: 9.

A word on this clonotype: The clone's antigen remains unknown. Base qualities are not recorded, but no much larger clone differs from it by a single base.

TCR beta CDR3 regions were amplified from RNA transcripts. A first-round RT-PCR of the TCR CDR3 used the HTBI primer set with the Qiagen OneStep RT-PCR kit. Libraries were constructed in a second round of multiplex PCR, after which size selection and purification were carried out. Libraries were sequenced paired-end with 100 bp reads on an Illumina HiSeq2000. The original methods were these. SOAPnuke was used to process the raw data, with reads discarded if the reads contained adapters or uncalled bases, had a mean Phred below 15, or lacked an exact constant-primer or identifier match. High-quality paired reads were merged using COPE v1.2.5, and each unique nucleotide sequence was defined as a clonotype. MiTCR v1.1 was used to align clonotypes to the IMGT TRBV, TRBD and TRBJ reference segments. The analysis was restricted to V-J combinations with a frequency above 0.0001, which together covered about 99% of the repertoires. The TCS score was defined as F50 (clonal expansion) divided by E x V (chaos), with BLOSUM62-based TCRdist calculated between CDR3 peptides within each V-J. Welch's t-statistics and random forest reduced around 550 V-J features to 10 to 15, which were used in a naive Bayes classifier (R e1071). TCRdb's own reprocessing of the public reads used fastp at Q25 and MiXCR and kept productive beta chains. One record per CDR3 amino acid sequence lists the most common genes and DNA. What appears here as the V and J calls and clone size reflects TCRdb's work, not the paper's. The sample table shows some 740,000 distinct CDR3 sequences, and around 15% are seen once. The ten largest make up 10% to 13% of the sample.

The sequence derives from a woman aged 18-29 years with Graves' hyperthyroidism. The sequenced sample consisted of blood. The V and J genes are TRBV7-9 and TRBJ2-7; TRBD2 fits 7 bases in the junction. CDR3 loop: CASSPLRGSAYEQYF. The DNA sequence is given as TGTGCCAGCAGCCCTCTGCGGGGGTCCGCCTACGAGCAGTACTTC.